One and the same sample provided the 26 T cell receptor beta chains below, sequenced in a study of CD8 T cells in ankylosing spondylitis. No antigen has been assigned to these receptors. General study points: Made up of about eight highly homologous variants, a TCR beta motif appeared characteristic of ankylosing spondylitis blood.

TCRdb itself ran the 5' RACE reads through MiXCR, one entry per CDR3 protein. The repertoire holds over 600,000 distinct CDR3 sequences, with roughly 19% as singletons. The specimen was blood, either unsorted or a sorted T cell fraction (not recorded which). The origin of the receptors is a male donor with ankylosing spondylitis.

V is TRBV20-1 and J is TRBJ2-1, with D possibly matching TRBD2 (6 bases). Germline V gene sequence: CDR1 DFQATT, CDR2 SNEGSKA (reference sequence). The V and J ends lost 5 bases and 2 bases respectively, with 13 bases between them. The CDR3 runs 14 residues. The CDR3 here is CSAVASEPYNEQFF. CDR3 in DNA: TGCAGTGCTGTCGCTAGCGAGCCCTACAATGAGCAGTTCTTC.

In its sample, this clonotype was seen a few times. J is TRBJ2-7 and V is TRBV5-1; TRBD1 aligns across 7 bases. Germline V gene lookup returns CDR1 SGHRS and CDR2 YFSETQ. The CDR3 consists of 14 residues. V shed 4 bases, J shed 6 bases, and the junction held 10 bases outside the gene matches. CDR3 in DNA: TGCGCCAGCAGCACAGGACAGGCTGGGGGCGAGCAGTACTTC. As protein: CASSTGQAGGEQYF.

The CDR3: CASSLAVMTGEGGNTIYF. The CDR3 DNA reads as TGTGCCAGCAGCTTAGCGGTGATGACAGGGGAAGGTGGAAACACCATATATTTT. The gene calls are TRBV11-1 and TRBJ1-3, with 8 nucleotides matching TRBD1. From germline, CDR1 is SGHAT and CDR2 FQDESV (reference sequence). The ends lost 0 bases at V and 3 bases at J; junction bases unmatched: 10. CDR3 length: 18 residues. The full variable domain, completed using reference TRBV11-1 and TRBJ1-3, is EAEVAQSPRYKITEKSQAVAFWCDPISGHATLYWYRQILGQGPELLVQFQDESVVDDSQLPKDRFSAERLKGVDSTLKIQPAELGDSAMYLCASSLAVMTGEGGNTIYFGEGSWLTVV.

This clonotype was picked up many times. CDR3 nucleotides: TGCGCCAGCAGCAATGGCGGGACCTCCTACGAGCAGTACTTC. Its translation is CASSNGGTSYEQYF. The chain couples TRBV5-1 to TRBJ2-7; a possible D gene is TRBD2 (6 bases). Germline lookup yields CDR1 SGHRS and CDR2 YFSETQ. V lost 4 bases, J lost 0 bases, and 11 bases lay in between. The CDR3 is 14 amino acids.

Ten or more counts support this clonotype. The rearrangement joins TRBV7-2 to TRBJ2-2; unclear D gene. Germline V gives CDR1 SGHTA, CDR2 FQGNSA. This CDR3 has 14 residues. V lost 2 bases and J lost 1, with 5 bases in between. CDR3 DNA sequence: TGTGCCAGCAGCTTAACCCGGAACACCGGGGAGCTGTTTTTT. Amino acids: CASSLTRNTGELFF.

V usage is TRBV12-3 or TRBV12-4 and J usage is TRBJ2-1; D uncertain. V dropped 3 bases and J dropped 10 bases, with 7 bases sitting between them. CDR3 size: 11 residues. The CDR3 region has the DNA TGTGCCAGCAGTTTCTTCGAGGAGCAGTTCTTC. It encodes CASSFFEEQFF.

This clonotype was recorded a few times. J is TRBJ1-1 and V is TRBV2, with unresolved D. Trimming shortened V by 5 bases and J by 4 bases, and 8 bases separated the two germline ends. CDR1 SNHLY and CDR2 FYNNEI come from the germline V gene. The CDR3 consists of 12 residues. CDR3 sequence: CASSPIITEAFF. The CDR3 region has the DNA TGTGCCAGCAGTCCTATCATCACTGAAGCTTTCTTT.

This clonotype has more than one count but fewer than ten. The chain carries TRBV11-2 and TRBJ2-5, with D possibly being TRBD1 (6 bases). CDR1 and CDR2 (germline): SGHAT, FQNNGV. Between the trimmed V and J ends, which lost 0 bases and 5 bases, there was a span of 10 bases. The CDR3 has 14 amino acids. The DNA for the CDR3 is TGTGCCAGCAGCTTAGAATGGGGGCGGGAGACCCAGTACTTC. Amino acids: CASSLEWGRETQYF.

The genes are TRBV12-3 or TRBV12-4 and TRBJ1-2; the D is unclear. Trimming took 7 bases from V and 4 from J, leaving 13 bases between them. This CDR3 contains 13 residues. CDR3 sequence (DNA): TGTGCCAGCACCCCCGGTGGAAGCTATGGCTACACCTTC. Residues: CASTPGGSYGYTF.

This clonotype has just a few counts. J is TRBJ1-4 and V is TRBV12-3 or TRBV12-4, with D possibly being TRBD1 (6 bases). V was trimmed by 3 bases and J by 8 bases, leaving 19 bases between them. CDR3 size: 16 residues. CDR3 sequence reads: CASSFGLWGAEEKLFF. CDR3 in DNA: TGTGCCAGCAGTTTCGGTCTGTGGGGGGCTGAGGAAAAACTGTTTTTT.

This sequence joins TRBV4-1 and TRBJ2-7; tentative D call: TRBD2 (5 bases). CDR3 length equals 16 residues. Per germline, CDR1 MGHRA and CDR2 YSYEKL. V dropped 5 bases and J dropped 4 bases, with 21 bases sitting between them. CDR3 coding DNA: TGCGCCAGCAGCAAGGGCCCCGGTGTCGGCGGGTACGAGCAGTACTTC. It codes for CASSKGPGVGGYEQYF.

This clonotype has at least ten counts. One junction end does not reproduce the germline sequence, and a read error may be involved. The chain is built from TRBV5-1 and TRBJ1-5; TRBD1 is a possible D gene (6 bases). The CDR3 runs to 15 residues. Germline-derived CDR1 and CDR2 are SGHRS and YFSETQ. The DNA of the CDR3 is TGTGCCAGCAGTTTAGAGGGGGGAGGTAATCAGCCCCAGCATTTT. Amino acid sequence: CASSLEGGGNQPQHF.

The genes are TRBV5-1 and TRBJ2-3, with D possibly TRBD2 on 6 matching bases. Germline-derived CDR1 and CDR2 are SGHRS and YFSETQ. This CDR3 is 15 amino acids long. Trimming shortened V by 4 bases and J by 7 bases, and 19 bases separated the two germline ends. CDR3 sequence (DNA): TGCGCCAGCAGCAACGAGGCCACTAGCAGCAATACGCAGTATTTT. Residues: CASSNEATSSNTQYF.

This rearrangement joins TRBV7-2 to TRBJ2-5, with TRBD1 matching over 8 bases. This CDR3 region has 16 residues. Looked up from germline, CDR1 is SGHTA and CDR2 is FQGNSA. Germline trimming cut 5 bases from V and 1 base from J; bases unmatched to any gene: 9. The CDR3 region has the DNA TGTGCCAGCAGCCAGGGGGCAGGACCTCCCCAAGAGACCCAGTACTTC. It is translated as CASSQGAGPPQETQYF.

This clonotype appeared a few times. V usage is TRBV6-1 and J usage is TRBJ1-6; D is uncertain. Trimming removed 4 bases from V and 14 bases from J, with 9 bases in between. This CDR3 contains 11 residues. Germline CDR1 is MNHNS and CDR2 is SASEGT. The CDR3 here is CASSGPGTLHF. The CDR3 nucleotides are TGTGCCAGCAGTGGCCCCGGGACCCTCCACTTT.

This clonotype was counted only a few times. The V gene is TRBV12-3 or TRBV12-4, the J gene TRBJ1-5, with D uncertain. The CDR3 sequence is 13 residues long. The V gene lost 7 bases and the J gene lost 0 bases, with 7 bases spanning the gap. The CDR3, as DNA: TGTGCCAGCAATTGGGGTAGCAATCAGCCCCAGCATTTT. The encoded protein is CASNWGSNQPQHF.

This sequence joins TRBV27 and TRBJ1-1; D possibly corresponds to TRBD1 (6 bases). V lost 1 base and J lost 0, with 12 bases in between. The CDR3 runs to 16 residues. Germline V CDR1 and CDR2: MNHEY, SMNVEV (reference sequence). CDR3 sequence reads: CASSLLGQGLNTEAFF. In DNA, the CDR3 is TGTGCCAGCAGTTTATTAGGCCAGGGGCTGAACACTGAAGCTTTCTTT.

There are many counts of this clonotype. The genes are TRBV7-9 and TRBJ1-2; perhaps TRBD1 as D (6 bases). CDR1 and CDR2 from the germline V gene are SEHNR and FQNEAQ (reference sequence). The V end lost 2 bases, the J end lost 4 bases, and 11 bases lay between the germline ends. The CDR3 totals 14 residues. The DNA for the CDR3 is TGTGCCAGCAGCTTACGCGGGGGCGGCTATGGCTACACCTTC. Amino acid sequence: CASSLRGGGYGYTF.

This clonotype was counted a few times. This chain connects TRBV4-1 to TRBJ1-5; TRBD1 matches at 8 bases. V was clipped by 2 bases and J by 7 bases; unmatched bases: 7. The length of the CDR3 is 15 residues. Per germline, CDR1 MGHRA and CDR2 YSYEKL. CDR3 coding DNA: TGCGCCAGCAGCCAACCCGGGACAGGAACCCAGCCCCAGCATTTT. This sequence encodes CASSQPGTGTQPQHF.

The chain employs TRBV3-1 and TRBJ1-2; D is unresolved. Trimming left V 4 bases short and J 5 bases short, with 11 bases between. The germline gives CDR1 LGHDT, CDR2 YNNKEL (reference sequence). The CDR3 loop spans 13 amino acids. In nucleotides, the CDR3 is TGTGCCAGCAGCCCAAAAAAACGGTATGGCTACACCTTC. Amino acids: CASSPKKRYGYTF.

This rearrangement joins TRBV18 to TRBJ1-2, with unresolved D. CDR1 KGHSH and CDR2 LQKENI come from the germline V gene. V was shortened by 2 bases and J by 0 bases, with 7 bases between the two germline ends. The CDR3 has 14 residues. The CDR3 DNA reads as TGTGCCAGCTCACCAGCAGCCACTAACTATGGCTACACCTTC. It specifies CASSPAATNYGYTF.

The chain uses TRBV12-3 or TRBV12-4 and TRBJ1-2; no clear D. The length of the CDR3 is 11 residues. Deletions cut 1 base from V and 6 bases from J, with 3 bases between. The CDR3 reads CASSLGHGYTF. The CDR3 DNA sequence: TGTGCCAGCAGTTTAGGTCATGGCTACACCTTC.

The CDR3 is CASSLGGTRYNEQFF. The CDR3 bases are TGTGCCAGCAGCTTAGGAGGGACTCGGTACAATGAGCAGTTCTTC. V is TRBV7-9 and J is TRBJ2-1; perhaps TRBD2 as D (6 bases). There are 15 residues in the CDR3. V was shortened by 1 base and J by 4 bases, with 11 bases between the two germline ends. The germline gives CDR1 SEHNR, CDR2 FQNEAQ (reference sequence).

A few counts support this clonotype. CDR3 sequence: CASSQEFGRAEEQYF. The CDR3 nucleotides are TGTGCCAGCAGCCAAGAATTCGGGAGGGCCGAAGAGCAGTACTTC. V is TRBV4-2 and J is TRBJ2-7; 8 bases line up with TRBD2. Per germline, CDR1 LGHNA and CDR2 YNFKEQ. Germline trimming cut 0 bases from V and 7 bases from J; bases unmatched to any gene: 8. This CDR3 is built from 15 residues.

V gene TRBV29-1 combines with J gene TRBJ2-3; 11 nucleotides match TRBD2. The CDR3 has 17 residues. Germline CDR1 and CDR2: SQVTM and ANQGSEA. V lost 0 bases, J lost 2 bases, and 7 bases stayed unmatched. The CDR3 sequence is CSVEEDFSGRATDTQYF. The CDR3 region has the DNA TGCAGCGTTGAAGAAGATTTTAGCGGGAGGGCCACAGATACGCAGTATTTT.

In its sample, this clonotype was seen a few times. J is TRBJ2-7 and V is TRBV28; possibly TRBD1 for D (6 bases). CDR1 MDHEN and CDR2 SYDVKM come from the germline V gene. The CDR3 contains 20 residues. Trimming removed 5 bases from V and 0 bases from J, with 29 bases in between. The CDR3 region has the DNA TGTGCCAGCAGTCTAGTCCCCCCAGGGGCTGTTTTACTTGCCTCCTACGAGCAGTACTTC. As protein: CASSLVPPGAVLLASYEQYF.